This TCR beta chain was captured by sequencing in a study of cytomegalovirus exposure and HLA in healthy donors. PCR primers comprised 60 Vbeta and 13 Jbeta primers. The table came from immunoSEQ multiplex PCR; TCRdb's copy has only in-frame clones and leaves some out. Of 85,000 to 130,000 clones in the sample, about 75% were seen once. This clone turned up a few times. The CDR3 has 15 amino acids. Trimming at V came to 5 bases and at J to 7 bases, leaving 7 bases not matched to a gene. Germline CDR1 is SNHLY and CDR2 is FYNNEI. Sequenced material: PBMCs. This rearrangement joins TRBV2 to TRBJ1-5, with 11 bases aligning to TRBD1. The sequence was obtained from a male donor in good health and CMV-seropositive. Here the CDR3 DNA reads TGTGCCAGCAGTCAAGGGGACAGGGGGGGGCAGCCCCAGCATTTT. Protein: CASSQGDRGGQPQHF.